These T cell receptor beta chains were read from a single sample in a study of OX40 agonist ivuxolimab in advanced cancers. TCRdb's table, derived via immunoSEQ multiplex PCR, lists solely in-frame clones and lacks some. The sample has 60,000 to 80,000 clones; around 83% are singletons. Sequenced material: CD4+ or CD8+ T cells sorted from blood, taken in a trial of the OX40 agonist ivuxolimab. These receptors were taken from an adult with an advanced solid tumor such as melanoma, head and neck, liver or kidney cancer. Both conserved end residues are part of each CDR3. The order of the fields is J gene, V gene, D gene, clone size, CDR3 DNA, CDR3 protein. D genes are given only for firm matches. The listing skips clone size in some rows; elsewhere it reads once, few, many or a size class.

j_gene: TRBJ1-4; v_gene: TRBV4-1; d_gene: -; abundance: few; CDR3nt: TGCGCCAGCAGCCAAGAAGCAGCGACAGGCCTTGGGAAACTGTTTTTT; CDR3aa: CASSQEAATGLGKLFF
j_gene: TRBJ2-2; v_gene: TRBV7-3; d_gene: -; abundance: -; CDR3nt: TGTGCCAGCAGCTTAAGGGTGTTGACCGGGGAGCTGTTTTTT; CDR3aa: CASSLRVLTGELFF
j_gene: TRBJ1-3; v_gene: TRBV4-1; d_gene: -; abundance: -; CDR3nt: TGCGCCAGCAGCCAAGTGGACCCGCTGGTAGACACCATATATTTT; CDR3aa: CASSQVDPLVDTIYF
j_gene: TRBJ2-6; v_gene: TRBV19; d_gene: -; abundance: -; CDR3nt: TGTGCCAGTTCTAATTGGGGCTCTGGGGCCAACGTCCTGACTTTC; CDR3aa: CASSNWGSGANVLTF
j_gene: TRBJ2-3; v_gene: TRBV6-1; d_gene: -; abundance: -; CDR3nt: TGTGCCAGCAGTGAAGATCGCAGGGAAGATACGCAGTATTTT; CDR3aa: CASSEDRREDTQYF
j_gene: TRBJ1-5; v_gene: TRBV19; d_gene: -; abundance: -; CDR3nt: TGTGCCAGTAGTTCCCCCCAAGACGTCCGCAATCAGCCCCAGCATTTT; CDR3aa: CASSSPQDVRNQPQHF
j_gene: TRBJ1-1; v_gene: TRBV6-5; d_gene: -; abundance: -; CDR3nt: TGTGCCAGCAGTTACGGGGTTGGGGGTTCTTTCTTT; CDR3aa: CASSYGVGGSFF
j_gene: TRBJ2-1; v_gene: TRBV6-5; d_gene: TRBD2; abundance: -; CDR3nt: TGTGCCAGCAGTAAGGGACTAGCGGGAGTGGGTGAGCAGTTCTTC; CDR3aa: CASSKGLAGVGEQFF
j_gene: TRBJ2-1; v_gene: TRBV5-1; d_gene: -; abundance: -; CDR3nt: TGCGCCAGCAGCTTCGGCGGATCCTCCTACAATGAGCAGTTCTTC; CDR3aa: CASSFGGSSYNEQFF
j_gene: TRBJ2-6; v_gene: TRBV9; d_gene: -; abundance: -; CDR3nt: TGTGCCAGCAGCGTAGGGGTATGGGGAACTGGGGCCAACGTCCTGACTTTC; CDR3aa: CASSVGVWGTGANVLTF
j_gene: TRBJ1-5; v_gene: TRBV18; d_gene: -; abundance: -; CDR3nt: TGTGCCAGCTCACCAAGTGCGAGCAATCAGCCCCAGCATTTT; CDR3aa: CASSPSASNQPQHF
j_gene: TRBJ2-1; v_gene: TRBV11-3; d_gene: -; abundance: once; CDR3nt: TGTGCCAGCAGCTTAGCTGTCCACAATGAGCAGTTCTTC; CDR3aa: CASSLAVHNEQFF
j_gene: TRBJ1-2; v_gene: TRBV14; d_gene: -; abundance: -; CDR3nt: TGTGCCAGCAGCCAAGGCCTCCCTCCAAACTATGGCTACACCTTC; CDR3aa: CASSQGLPPNYGYTF
j_gene: TRBJ2-7; v_gene: TRBV6-5; d_gene: -; abundance: -; CDR3nt: TGTGCCGCCGCTCGGGGGCCCAACGAGCAGTACTTC; CDR3aa: CAAARGPNEQYF
j_gene: TRBJ1-1; v_gene: TRBV4-3; d_gene: -; abundance: -; CDR3nt: TGCGCCAGCACCTCTCGAGGGTACACTGAAGCTTTCTTT; CDR3aa: CASTSRGYTEAFF
j_gene: TRBJ1-3; v_gene: TRBV7-9; d_gene: -; abundance: -; CDR3nt: TGTGCCAGCAGCTTAGACGGCTCTGGAAACACCATATATTTT; CDR3aa: CASSLDGSGNTIYF
j_gene: TRBJ1-1; v_gene: TRBV2; d_gene: TRBD1; abundance: -; CDR3nt: TGTGCCAGCACTTCGGACAGGGGGCGGACTGAAGCTTTCTTT; CDR3aa: CASTSDRGRTEAFF
j_gene: TRBJ1-1; v_gene: TRBV6-5; d_gene: -; abundance: -; CDR3nt: TGTGCCAGCAGTTACGGGCCGTACACTGAAGCTTTCTTT; CDR3aa: CASSYGPYTEAFF
j_gene: TRBJ2-5; v_gene: TRBV5-1; d_gene: -; abundance: -; CDR3nt: TGCGCCAGCAACGGGGAGACCCAGTACTTC; CDR3aa: CASNGETQYF
j_gene: TRBJ1-5; v_gene: TRBV15; d_gene: TRBD1; abundance: -; CDR3nt: TGTGCCACCAGCACGCACCCCGGGACAGGGAGACACTATAGCAATCAGCCCCAGCATTTT; CDR3aa: CATSTHPGTGRHYSNQPQHF
j_gene: TRBJ2-2; v_gene: TRBV28; d_gene: TRBD1; abundance: -; CDR3nt: TGTGCCAGCAGCGCGACCGGGACAGGGGGTCTGGCCGGGGAGCTGTTTTTT; CDR3aa: CASSATGTGGLAGELFF
j_gene: TRBJ2-7; v_gene: TRBV7-9; d_gene: -; abundance: -; CDR3nt: TGTGCCAGCAGCTTAGTGATGGGCGAGCAGTACTTC; CDR3aa: CASSLVMGEQYF
j_gene: TRBJ2-1; v_gene: TRBV9; d_gene: TRBD2; abundance: -; CDR3nt: TGTGCCAGCAGCGTAGAAGATGGCGGGGGGAGTGGGGCCTACAATGAGCAGTTCTTC; CDR3aa: CASSVEDGGGSGAYNEQFF
j_gene: TRBJ1-5; v_gene: TRBV10-1; d_gene: TRBD1; abundance: -; CDR3nt: TGCGCCAGCAGCCTACAGGGGGCCGATCAGCCCCAGCATTTT; CDR3aa: CASSLQGADQPQHF
j_gene: TRBJ1-4; v_gene: TRBV7-2; d_gene: TRBD1; abundance: -; CDR3nt: TGTGCCAGCAGCTTAAACCCCGGGACAGTAAATGAAAAACTGTTTTTT; CDR3aa: CASSLNPGTVNEKLFF
j_gene: TRBJ2-3; v_gene: TRBV11-2; d_gene: -; abundance: -; CDR3nt: TGTGCCAGCAGCTTAGGACAGCCGAGCACCACAGATACGCAGTATTTT; CDR3aa: CASSLGQPSTTDTQYF
j_gene: TRBJ1-2; v_gene: TRBV10-3; d_gene: TRBD1; abundance: few; CDR3nt: TGTGCCATCAGACCGACAGGGAACCTTCATGGCTACACCTTC; CDR3aa: CAIRPTGNLHGYTF
j_gene: TRBJ2-2; v_gene: TRBV9; d_gene: -; abundance: -; CDR3nt: TGTGCCAGCAGCGCCGGACCGAACACCGGGGAGCTGTTTTTT; CDR3aa: CASSAGPNTGELFF
j_gene: TRBJ2-2; v_gene: TRBV19; d_gene: -; abundance: once; CDR3nt: TGTGCCAGTAGTACGACAGGGACTGTCGGGGAGCTGTTTTTT; CDR3aa: CASSTTGTVGELFF
j_gene: TRBJ1-2; v_gene: TRBV25-1; d_gene: TRBD1; abundance: -; CDR3nt: TGTGCCAGCAGTGAACTTTCGGCCCGGGACAGCTATGGCTACACCTTC; CDR3aa: CASSELSARDSYGYTF
j_gene: TRBJ2-2; v_gene: TRBV4-2; d_gene: -; abundance: -; CDR3nt: TGTGCCAGCAGCCAAGAACCCAGGCGCAGGGGAGACACCGGGGAGCTGTTTTTT; CDR3aa: CASSQEPRRRGDTGELFF
j_gene: TRBJ2-5; v_gene: TRBV10-3; d_gene: TRBD1; abundance: -; CDR3nt: TGTGCCATCAGCGCAGGGGGTGGAGAGACCCAGTACTTC; CDR3aa: CAISAGGGETQYF
j_gene: TRBJ1-2; v_gene: TRBV10-3; d_gene: TRBD1; abundance: few; CDR3nt: TGTGCCTCGGGGACAGGGGGGCACTATGGCTACACCTTC; CDR3aa: CASGTGGHYGYTF
j_gene: TRBJ1-5; v_gene: TRBV7-6; d_gene: TRBD1; abundance: -; CDR3nt: TGTGCCAGCAGCCAGACAGGGGGCAGTCAGCCCCAGCATTTT; CDR3aa: CASSQTGGSQPQHF
j_gene: TRBJ2-7; v_gene: TRBV6-4; d_gene: TRBD1; abundance: -; CDR3nt: TGTGCCAGCAGTCAGGGGGCAGGGTACGAGCAGTACTTC; CDR3aa: CASSQGAGYEQYF
j_gene: TRBJ1-1; v_gene: TRBV4-1; d_gene: -; abundance: -; CDR3nt: TGCGCCAGCAGCCAAGGGGTATTTGCGGGGACTGAAGCTTTCTTT; CDR3aa: CASSQGVFAGTEAFF
j_gene: TRBJ2-2; v_gene: TRBV6-5; d_gene: -; abundance: -; CDR3nt: TGTGCCAGCAGTTACTCGATCATGATGAACACCGGGGAGCTGTTTTTT; CDR3aa: CASSYSIMMNTGELFF
j_gene: TRBJ2-1; v_gene: TRBV9; d_gene: TRBD2; abundance: -; CDR3nt: TGTGCCAGCAGCCCCCACGGGGGGGGCGCCAATGAGCAGTTCTTC; CDR3aa: CASSPHGGGANEQFF
j_gene: TRBJ2-5; v_gene: TRBV5-1; d_gene: TRBD1; abundance: once; CDR3nt: TGCGCCAGCAGCTTGGGGGGGACAGGAGGTCAAGAGACCCAGTACTTC; CDR3aa: CASSLGGTGGQETQYF
j_gene: TRBJ1-6; v_gene: TRBV6-6; d_gene: -; abundance: -; CDR3nt: TGTGCCAGCAGTTACTCCCAGGATAATTCACCCCTCCACTTT; CDR3aa: CASSYSQDNSPLHF
j_gene: TRBJ2-3; v_gene: TRBV4-3; d_gene: -; abundance: few; CDR3nt: TGCGCCAGCAGCCTTGTGTGGTCCCGGGGGTCCACAGATACGCAGTATTTT; CDR3aa: CASSLVWSRGSTDTQYF
j_gene: TRBJ1-2; v_gene: TRBV25-1; d_gene: -; abundance: few; CDR3nt: TGTGCCAGCTCTCTTCAGAACATTAACTATGGCTACACCTTC; CDR3aa: CASSLQNINYGYTF
j_gene: TRBJ2-1; v_gene: TRBV6-1; d_gene: -; abundance: -; CDR3nt: TGTGCCAGCAGATTGACACCAACCTACAATGAGCAGTTCTTC; CDR3aa: CASRLTPTYNEQFF
j_gene: TRBJ2-1; v_gene: TRBV23-1; d_gene: TRBD1; abundance: -; CDR3nt: TGCGCCAGCAGTCGAACCCGGGACAGGCCCTCTAATAGGCATTACAATGAGCAGTTCTTC; CDR3aa: CASSRTRDRPSNRHYNEQFF
j_gene: TRBJ2-7; v_gene: TRBV18; d_gene: TRBD1; abundance: few; CDR3nt: TGTGCCAGCTCACCACGGGGACAGGGTAGCGTCGCCTCCTACGAGCAGTACTTC; CDR3aa: CASSPRGQGSVASYEQYF
j_gene: TRBJ2-6; v_gene: TRBV9; d_gene: TRBD1; abundance: few; CDR3nt: TGTGCCAGCACCTCAGGACAGGGCACTGGGGCCAACGTCCTGACTTTC; CDR3aa: CASTSGQGTGANVLTF
j_gene: TRBJ2-5; v_gene: TRBV18; d_gene: TRBD1; abundance: -; CDR3nt: TGTGCCAGCTCCCAGGGACAGTTGACGGGTGTTGGGACCCAGTACTTC; CDR3aa: CASSQGQLTGVGTQYF
j_gene: TRBJ1-5; v_gene: TRBV15; d_gene: -; abundance: -; CDR3nt: TGTGCCACCAGCTTCTTGGTTGATCAGCCCCAGCATTTT; CDR3aa: CATSFLVDQPQHF
j_gene: TRBJ2-3; v_gene: TRBV4-1; d_gene: -; abundance: -; CDR3nt: TGCGCCAGCAGCCCGGACGGGGCCACAGATACGCAGTATTTT; CDR3aa: CASSPDGATDTQYF
j_gene: TRBJ1-1; v_gene: TRBV6-5; d_gene: -; abundance: -; CDR3nt: TGTGCCAGCAGTGGACTGGGGGGCTCTGAAGCTTTCTTT; CDR3aa: CASSGLGGSEAFF
j_gene: TRBJ1-6; v_gene: TRBV2; d_gene: TRBD1; abundance: -; CDR3nt: TGTGCCAGCATGGGTTTTGGGACAGGGGCATCACCCCTCCACTTT; CDR3aa: CASMGFGTGASPLHF
j_gene: TRBJ2-1; v_gene: TRBV7-9; d_gene: -; abundance: -; CDR3nt: TGTGCCAGCAGCTTATTTGGGGAAAGTAATGAGCAGTTCTTC; CDR3aa: CASSLFGESNEQFF
j_gene: TRBJ1-1; v_gene: TRBV30; d_gene: TRBD1; abundance: -; CDR3nt: TGTGCCTGGAGTCATACAGGGGGGTACACTGAAGCTTTCTTT; CDR3aa: CAWSHTGGYTEAFF
j_gene: TRBJ2-4; v_gene: TRBV9; d_gene: TRBD2; abundance: -; CDR3nt: TGTGCCAGCAGCGTGGGGCTTCCGGTCGGAGTAGCGGGACTAGCCAAAAACATTCAGTACTTC; CDR3aa: CASSVGLPVGVAGLAKNIQYF
j_gene: TRBJ1-5; v_gene: TRBV5-6; d_gene: -; abundance: -; CDR3nt: TGTGCCAGCAGCTTGATGGGTAGGGTTCGCCAGCCCCAGCATTTT; CDR3aa: CASSLMGRVRQPQHF